One sample yielded the 2 T cell receptor beta chains listed below, sequenced in a study of T-cell reconstitution after alpha-beta-depleted transplantation in children. A library of TCRbeta sequences, prepared with unique molecular identifiers, was generated. TCRdb passed the PCR reads through MiXCR, listing each CDR3 protein once. The data show almost 500,000 distinct CDR3 sequences, approximately 12% seen once. Sequenced material: PBMCs from the stem cell graft donor, taken from the stem cell graft. All receptors derive from a human donor who donated a stem cell graft to a child with combined immunodeficiency.

V usage is TRBV25-1 and J usage is TRBJ2-7; D possibly matches TRBD1 or TRBD2 (6 bases each). Germline V lookup: CDR1 MGHDK, CDR2 SYGVNS. V lost 7 bases to trimming and J lost 1 base, with 17 bases between them. This CDR3 is 15 amino acids long. The CDR3 DNA reads as TGTGCCAGCACCGAGGGGGGCAGGGCATCCTACGAGCAGTACTTC. Protein: CASTEGGRASYEQYF.

The chain couples TRBV12-3 or TRBV12-4 to TRBJ2-3; D unresolved. The CDR3 consists of 16 residues. Trimming shortened V by 3 bases and J by 2 bases, and 15 bases separated the two germline ends. The CDR3, as DNA: TGTGCCAGCAGTTTCTTGGCCCCCACAGTCACAGATACGCAGTATTTT. Its protein product is CASSFLAPTVTDTQYF.